The 8 T cell receptor beta chains below were found in one sample sequenced in a study of TIL therapy for anti-PD-1-resistant metastatic lung cancer. This was the immunoSEQ v3 assay. Sequencing was performed with immunoSEQ multiplex PCR; in TCRdb, only in-frame clones are kept and a portion is missing. This sample carries under 60,000 clones, just over 85% of them seen once, and the ten largest clones take around 5%. As for time point: pre-treatment sample, taken before nivolumab and TIL therapy. The specimen was blood, collected at baseline. The receptors shown here come from a person aged 25 to 80 with non-small cell lung cancer.

V and J are TRBV10-2 and TRBJ2-5; 10 bases align to TRBD1. CDR1 and CDR2 from the germline V gene are WSHSY and SAAADI. Unmatched junction bases numbered 6, after V lost 4 bases and J lost 7 bases. The CDR3 is 14 residues long. This CDR3 is CASSGQGASGTQYF. CDR3 nucleotides: TGCGCCAGCAGTGGACAGGGGGCGTCGGGGACCCAGTACTTC.

The rearrangement uses TRBV2 and TRBJ1-5, with D possibly being TRBD1 (6 bases). The CDR3 covers 12 residues. The germline V and J ends were trimmed by 10 bases and 1 base, with 8 bases remaining between them. Germline lookup yields CDR1 SNHLY and CDR2 FYNNEI. CDR3 region: CATGDSNQPQHF. The CDR3 nucleotides read TGTGCCACAGGGGACAGCAATCAGCCCCAGCATTTT.

The V gene is TRBV5-1, the J gene TRBJ2-2; 7 nucleotides line up with TRBD1. Losses at the gene ends were 4 bases for V and 6 bases for J; bases not matched to a gene: 6. The length of the CDR3 is 14 residues. Per germline, CDR1 SGHRS and CDR2 YFSETQ. The CDR3 nucleotides are TGCGCCAGCAGCGGAGACAGGGAATCCGGGGAGCTGTTTTTT. It is translated as CASSGDRESGELFF.

This chain uses TRBV11-2 with TRBJ2-2, with TRBD2 as a possible D gene (5 bases). V lost 1 base to trimming and J lost 5 bases, with 8 bases between them. Germline V gene data show CDR1 as SGHAT and CDR2 as FQNNGV. CDR3 length equals 14 residues. The CDR3 sequence is CASSLVEGTGELFF. The CDR3 nucleotides read TGTGCCAGCAGCTTAGTTGAGGGAACCGGGGAGCTGTTTTTT.

The chain combines TRBV7-2 with TRBJ2-7; weak D call: TRBD2 (6 bases). This CDR3 is 14 amino acids long. Germline V gene data show CDR1 as SGHTA and CDR2 as FQGNSA. With 4 bases removed from V and 0 bases from J, the gap between germline ends came to 10 bases. CDR3: CASSSRRDSYEQYF. CDR3 sequence (DNA): TGTGCCAGCAGCTCCCGGCGGGACTCCTACGAGCAGTACTTC.

The chain recombines TRBV10-3 with TRBJ2-7; 8 bases align to TRBD1. V trimming: 4 bases; J trimming: 5 bases; junction bases outside the gene matches: 1. The germline V gene has CDR1 ENHRY and CDR2 SYGVKD. CDR3 length: 12 amino acids. CDR3 DNA: TGTGCCATCAGTGGACAGGGGAACGAGCAGTACTTC. Translation gives CAISGQGNEQYF.

This chain links TRBV10-3 with TRBJ2-6; 9 nucleotides align to TRBD2. Trimming removed 2 bases from V and 0 bases from J; junction bases left unmatched: 5. CDR3 length: 18 residues. Germline V gene data show CDR1 as ENHRY and CDR2 as SYGVKD. CDR3: CAISEKSGGSSGANVLTF. The CDR3 bases are TGTGCCATCAGTGAGAAGAGCGGGGGGTCCTCTGGGGCCAACGTCCTGACTTTC.

This rearrangement joins TRBV2 to TRBJ2-2; no reliable D call. There are 13 residues in the CDR3. Per the germline V gene, CDR1 is SNHLY and CDR2 is FYNNEI. V was cut by 0 bases and J by 5 bases, with 4 bases left in between. CDR3 coding DNA: TGTGCCAGCAGTGAAGCCCCTACCGGGGAGCTGTTTTTT. Translating it yields CASSEAPTGELFF.